Listed below are T cell receptor beta chains from one sample, sequenced in a study of blood T cell repertoires in COVID-19. Generated by immunoSEQ multiplex PCR, the TCRdb table keeps only in-frame clones and is missing some. The table lists 110,000 or so clones, about 88% of them singletons. The sample comprised peripheral blood. These receptors were taken from a woman in her 70s who had recovered from COVID-19. CDR3s include the opening cysteine and the closing phenylalanine or tryptophan. D genes are given only for firm matches. Size values are once, few and many counts, or a class for expanded clones, and some rows have none.

J,size,V,D,CDR3
TRBJ2-3,-,TRBV29-1,-,CSAGALRRVDTQYF
TRBJ1-3,-,TRBV28,-,CASSTRQASSGNTIYF
TRBJ1-6,-,TRBV18,TRBD1,CASSPNRGDNSPLHF
TRBJ1-6,-,TRBV30,TRBD1,CAWSVGQGNSPLHF
TRBJ2-3,-,TRBV5-1,-,CASSLAQGEDTQYF
TRBJ2-7,-,TRBV6-6,TRBD2,CASSLPRVAGGRSYEQYF
TRBJ1-1,few,TRBV5-4,-,CASSLARANTEAFF
TRBJ2-3,-,TRBV2,TRBD1,CASSSGTGGPDTQYF
TRBJ2-2,-,TRBV5-1,TRBD2,CASSVTSGGNTGELFF
TRBJ1-6,-,TRBV28,-,CASRTERALSSYNSPLHF
TRBJ1-4,-,TRBV6-2/TRBV6-3,TRBD1,CASSFATGGSEKLFF
TRBJ2-1,-,TRBV5-1,TRBD1,CASSLRTGVDSYNEQFF
TRBJ2-3,-,TRBV5-4,TRBD1,CASSPPGQGPGTDTQYF
TRBJ1-4,-,TRBV4-2,TRBD1,CASSQADRASNEKLFF
TRBJ1-6,-,TRBV7-2,-,CASRGGSYNSPLHF
TRBJ2-3,few,TRBV5-8,TRBD2,CASSPRSSGRAMWTDTQYF
TRBJ2-5,-,TRBV30,-,CAWNGQGGKETQYF
TRBJ1-1,-,TRBV6-6,-,CASRPTNRVTRGEAFF
TRBJ2-7,once,TRBV6-5,-,CASSYPGGLSYEQYF
TRBJ2-7,-,TRBV3-1/TRBV3-2,-,CASSQAGYEQYF
TRBJ2-7,-,TRBV7-2,TRBD1,CASSPLAGTGLYEQYF
TRBJ2-7,-,TRBV5-1,TRBD1,CASSLEGTGVLEQYF
TRBJ1-1,-,TRBV5-1,-,CASSLGLGPSTEAFF
TRBJ2-2,-,TRBV24-1,-,CATSDFRIRDTGELFF
TRBJ1-4,-,TRBV5-1,-,CASSLALTAGKGEKLFF
TRBJ1-2,-,TRBV24-1,-,CATSDLRGYGYTF
TRBJ1-2,-,TRBV7-8,TRBD1,CASSLRDRSNYGYTF
TRBJ2-7,-,TRBV3-1/TRBV3-2,TRBD1,CASSPRPGQTYEQYF
TRBJ1-5,-,TRBV30,TRBD1,CAWSREGQPNQPQHF
TRBJ1-1,-,TRBV15,-,CATSSDRYTEAFF
TRBJ2-7,-,TRBV3-1/TRBV3-2,TRBD1,CASSPWDSPYEQYF
TRBJ2-7,-,TRBV6-5,-,CASSYSNRDYEQYF
TRBJ2-3,-,TRBV5-1,TRBD1,CASSSTGTGITDTQYF
TRBJ2-2,-,TRBV29-1,TRBD2,CSVRLAGAAGELFF
TRBJ1-5,-,TRBV2,-,CASTEGGGQPQHF
TRBJ2-7,-,TRBV20-1,-,CSASSRGGYEQYF
TRBJ1-2,-,TRBV5-6,TRBD1,CASSSRGEDGYTF
TRBJ1-6,-,TRBV6-5,-,CASTQRGGNSPLHF
TRBJ2-3,-,TRBV6-5,TRBD2,CASSSLAGTDTQYF
TRBJ2-7,-,TRBV21-1,-,CASRAPLLAGELTPTYEQYF
TRBJ2-7,once,TRBV20-1,-,CSASRGQFYEQYF
TRBJ2-6,-,TRBV7-2,TRBD1,CASSETGAFFSGANVLTF
TRBJ2-7,-,TRBV7-9,-,CASSFRGYEQYF
TRBJ2-2,-,TRBV5-1,TRBD2,CASSKSPLTSGGASGELFF
TRBJ2-3,-,TRBV7-2,-,CASSSPAGRSTDTQYF
TRBJ2-7,-,TRBV18,TRBD1,CASSLLGQGGSHEQYF
TRBJ2-1,-,TRBV3-1/TRBV3-2,-,CASSQDRGSPYNEQFF
TRBJ2-7,-,TRBV6-5,TRBD2,CASSYAEGTNEQYF
TRBJ2-2,once,TRBV6-5,-,CATRDSPANTGELFF
TRBJ2-4,-,TRBV19,-,CASTDYGTKNIQYF
TRBJ2-1,-,TRBV30,-,CACRRGGSSYNEQFF
TRBJ2-4,once,TRBV9,TRBD2,CASSPGTSENRAKNIQYF
TRBJ1-6,-,TRBV4-3,-,CASSHYIESSNSPLHF
TRBJ2-1,-,TRBV6-6,-,CASRDSAYNEQFF
TRBJ2-7,-,TRBV5-4,-,CASSLGEEVEQYF
TRBJ1-2,-,TRBV6-6,-,CASSYTGYGYTF
TRBJ1-1,-,TRBV7-2,-,CASSLERGGAEAFF
TRBJ2-3,-,TRBV4-1,TRBD2,CASSVRGLAGEDTQYF
TRBJ1-2,-,TRBV5-4,TRBD1,CASSLGQGAYGYTF
TRBJ1-5,-,TRBV6-5,-,CASSYSRDQPQHF